A single sample is the source of the 19 T cell receptor beta chains below, sequenced in a study of regulatory T cells in long-lasting Graves disease. Assembly of TCR beta libraries relied on iRepertoire HTBI primers together with Arm-PCR of CDR3 regions. TCRdb re-called the multiplex PCR reads through MiXCR, storing one row per CDR3 protein. The sample holds 400,000 to 500,000 distinct CDR3 sequences, about 22% seen once. Time point: persistent/refractory GD, antithyroid drugs over 5 years with positive TRAb. Scientists built the TCR library using RNA that was extracted from PBMCs. Source: peripheral blood mononuclear cells (PBMCs), taken when the disease was refractory, from a patient treated with antithyroid drugs. The receptors here all came from a female donor with Graves disease.

This clonotype was detected ten times or more. The chain carries TRBV28 and TRBJ1-1, with 7 bases that match TRBD1. This CDR3 has 15 amino acids. J was trimmed by 0 bases and V by 5 bases; bases with no gene match: 6. CDR1 is MDHEN and CDR2 is SYDVKM in the germline V gene. This chain's CDR3 is CASSTRQGVNTEAFF. The CDR3, as DNA: TGTGCCAGCAGTACCCGACAGGGAGTGAACACTGAAGCTTTCTTT.

This clonotype has just a few counts. CDR3 in DNA: TGTGCCAGTAGTATAGATGAGGAGGAGACCCAGTACTTC. This sequence encodes CASSIDEEETQYF. V gene TRBV19 combines with J gene TRBJ2-5, with D hard to call. Germline CDR1 is LNHDA and CDR2 is SQIVND (reference sequence). This CDR3 region has 13 residues. The germline V and J ends were trimmed by 0 bases and 5 bases, with 7 bases remaining between them.

The chain combines TRBV3-1 with TRBJ2-5, with TRBD1 matching over 9 bases. V lost 0 bases, J lost 3 bases, and 8 bases stayed unmatched. The CDR3 is made up of 17 amino acids. Germline CDR1 LGHDT, CDR2 YNNKEL (reference sequence). The CDR3, as DNA: TGTGCCAGCAGCCAAGATCGGGGGACAGGGCGCGAAGAGACCCAGTACTTC. Translated, it gives CASSQDRGTGREETQYF.

The sample holds a few counts of this clonotype. The rearrangement uses TRBV30 and TRBJ1-1, with TRBD1 matching 11 bases. Germline V gives CDR1 GTSNPN, CDR2 SVGIG (reference sequence). The CDR3 is 14 residues long. V lost 4 bases, J lost 4 bases, and 5 bases stayed unmatched. The CDR3 sequence is CAWTRTGGVTEAFF. The CDR3 bases are TGTGCCTGGACCAGGACAGGGGGCGTCACTGAAGCTTTCTTT.

The chain has TRBV11-3 and TRBJ2-1, with TRBD2 identical over 8 bases. The CDR3 consists of 14 residues. V lost 3 bases to trimming and J lost 4 bases; unmatched junction nucleotides: 2. CDR1 and CDR2 from the germline V gene are SGHNT and YENEEA. CDR3 coding DNA: TGTGCCAGCAGCTTTCTAGCGGGTTACAATGAGCAGTTCTTC. Amino acid sequence: CASSFLAGYNEQFF.

This clonotype occurred many times. This chain uses TRBV30 with TRBJ2-5; D call uncertain. With 1 base removed from V and 4 bases from J, the gap between germline ends came to 7 bases. There are 12 residues in the CDR3. CDR1 and CDR2 (germline): GTSNPN, SVGIG (reference sequence). The CDR3 DNA reads TGTGCCTGGAGTGCGGGCGGAGAGACCCAGTACTTC. This codes for CAWSAGGETQYF.

This clonotype was counted ten times or more. The V call is TRBV7-9, the J call TRBJ1-4; perhaps TRBD1 as D (5 bases). The CDR3 runs 15 residues. Between the trimmed V and J ends, which lost 5 bases and 7 bases, there was a span of 17 bases. Germline values: CDR1 SEHNR, CDR2 FQNEAQ (reference sequence). As DNA, the CDR3 is TGTGCCAGCAGCCGTCGTTCGGGGCCAGGTGAAAAACTGTTTTTT. This encodes CASSRRSGPGEKLFF.

In its sample, this clonotype was seen many times. J is TRBJ1-2 and V is TRBV10-3; D gene ambiguous. The germline V and J ends were trimmed by 5 bases and 0 bases, with 1 base remaining between them. Germline V gene sequence: CDR1 ENHRY, CDR2 SYGVKD. The CDR3 runs 11 residues. CDR3 residues: CAISPNYGYTF. As DNA, the CDR3 is TGTGCCATCAGTCCTAACTATGGCTACACCTTC.

In this sample, this clonotype turned up many times. The chain employs TRBV6-1 and TRBJ1-1; unclear D gene. This CDR3 has 12 amino acids. Trimming took off 7 bases at V and 6 bases at J, with 12 bases between the two ends. The germline CDR1 and CDR2 sequences are MNHNS and SASEGT. The CDR3 is CASISLGAEAFF. The CDR3, as DNA: TGTGCCAGCATCTCGCTTGGGGCTGAAGCTTTCTTT.

At least ten counts were recorded for this clonotype. This rearrangement joins TRBV20-1 to TRBJ1-2, with 10 bases lining up with TRBD1. CDR3 length: 15 residues. The V gene end was trimmed by 1 base and the J gene end by 5 bases; junction bases not matched to a gene: 7. Germline values: CDR1 DFQATT, CDR2 SNEGSKA (reference sequence). CDR3 loop: CSARVLTGGEYGYTF. DNA for the CDR3: TGCAGTGCTAGAGTCCTGACAGGGGGCGAATATGGCTACACCTTC.

This clonotype was counted between two and nine times. The chain links TRBV5-1 to TRBJ1-1; possible D gene TRBD1, 6 bases. The CDR3 runs to 15 residues. Trimming pared 3 bases from V and 0 bases from J, leaving 12 bases between. The germline V gene encodes CDR1 SGHRS and CDR2 YFSETQ. The CDR3 loop is CASSYGQLVNTEAFF. The CDR3 nucleotides are TGCGCCAGCAGCTATGGACAGCTTGTGAACACTGAAGCTTTCTTT.

This clonotype was found many times. This chain links TRBV20-1 with TRBJ2-7; D unclear. The CDR3 consists of 14 residues. With 0 bases removed from V and 2 bases from J, the gap between germline ends came to 11 bases. The V gene's germline CDR1 is DFQATT and CDR2 SNEGSKA (reference sequence). The DNA for the CDR3 is TGCAGTGCTAGAGACCCCCAGGCCCCCTACGAGCAGTACTTC. Translated, it gives CSARDPQAPYEQYF.

For this clonotype: This may be a read error: a much more frequent sequence differs by one nucleotide. Here the CDR3 DNA reads TGTGCCAGCTACAGACAGGGGGTATTCGTAAGCACCATATATTTT. Its translation: CASYRQGVFVSTIYF. This sequence joins TRBV28 and TRBJ1-3, with TRBD1 identical over 9 bases. The CDR3 loop spans 15 amino acids. V was pared by 8 bases and J by 9 bases, with 14 bases of the junction left unmatched. Per the germline V gene, CDR1 is MDHEN and CDR2 is SYDVKM. The full variable domain, its missing parts supplied by reference TRBV28 and TRBJ1-3, is DVKVTQSSRYLVKRTGEKVFLECVQDMDHENMFWYRQDPGLGLRLIYFSYDVKMKEKGDIPEGYSVSREKKERFSLILESASTNQTSMYLCASYRQGVFVSTIYFGEGSWLTVV.

This clonotype occurred once. A much larger clone is a single base away; this may be a read error. This sequence joins TRBV6-5 and TRBJ2-5; D perhaps matches TRBD2 (5 bases). In germline, CDR1 is MNHEY, CDR2 SVGAGI. V was clipped by 4 bases and J by 5 bases, with 11 bases between them. CDR3 size: 13 residues. The CDR3 protein is CASSWWEWETQYF. The CDR3, as DNA: TGTGCCAGCAGTTGGTGGGAGTGGGAGACCCAGTACTTC.

This clonotype is a singleton in its sample. The chain has TRBV7-2 and TRBJ2-7, with 7 bases lining up with TRBD1. The CDR3 spans 15 residues. Per the germline V gene, CDR1 is SGHTA and CDR2 is FQGNSA. The V segment lost 5 bases and the J segment 2 bases; nucleotides outside the gene matches: 9. The CDR3 loop is CASSRDRARTYEQYF. CDR3 DNA sequence: TGTGCCAGCAGCCGAGACAGGGCGAGGACCTACGAGCAGTACTTC.

In its sample, this clonotype was seen a few times. The genes are TRBV7-9 and TRBJ2-6; TRBD1 might be the D (6 bases). The V end lost 5 bases, the J end lost 2 bases, and 22 bases lay between the germline ends. Germline CDR1 SEHNR, CDR2 FQNEAQ (reference sequence). CDR3 size: 19 residues. The DNA for the CDR3 is TGTGCCAGCAGCCCCCGGACAGATCCTCTTAGGCCTGGGGCCAACGTCCTGACTTTC. This translates into CASSPRTDPLRPGANVLTF. The full variable domain, completed using reference TRBV7-9 and TRBJ2-6, is DTGVSQNPRHKITKRGQNVTFRCDPISEHNRLYWYRQTLGQGPEFLTYFQNEAQLEKSRLLSDRFSAERPKGSFSTLEIQRTEQGDSAMYLCASSPRTDPLRPGANVLTFGAGSRLTVL.

This clonotype was counted a few times. The CDR3 sequence is CASRSQGSYQETQYF. Written as DNA, the CDR3 is TGTGCCAGCCGTTCCCAGGGATCGTACCAAGAGACCCAGTACTTC. V usage is TRBV27 and J usage is TRBJ2-5, with D possibly matching TRBD1 (5 bases). Germline CDR1 and CDR2: MNHEY and SMNVEV (reference sequence). The V and J ends lost 8 bases and 0 bases respectively, with 16 bases between them. This CDR3 contains 15 residues.

This clonotype came up a few times. The V gene is TRBV5-1, the J gene TRBJ2-2; the match to TRBD1 covers 10 bases. V lost 3 bases to trimming and J lost 3 bases; unmatched junction nucleotides: 2. There are 15 residues in the CDR3. Germline V lookup: CDR1 SGHRS, CDR2 YFSETQ. The chain's CDR3 is CASSSGTGDTGELFF. The CDR3 DNA sequence: TGCGCCAGCAGCTCCGGGACAGGGGACACCGGGGAGCTGTTTTTT.

There are a few counts of this clonotype. The chain is built from TRBV9 and TRBJ1-1; D gene ambiguous. Trimming took off 0 bases at V and 3 bases at J, with 6 bases between the two ends. The germline V gene has CDR1 SGDLS and CDR2 YYNGEE. CDR3 length: 13 residues. CDR3 region: CASSVALDTEAFF. CDR3 bases: TGTGCCAGCAGCGTAGCTCTGGACACTGAAGCTTTCTTT.